The present T cell receptor beta chain was sequenced within a study of blood T cell repertoires in COVID-19. Whole-study context: Both acute and convalescent COVID-19 samples were obtained from the United States, Italy and Spain. The analysed material was cDNA or gDNA that came from T cells, B-cell-depleted T cells, or PBMCs.

Adults between about 18 and 89 years of age took part from about two dozen US areas. Participant-reported clinical history was the basis for cohort assignment. Libraries were prepared by immunoSEQ multiplex PCR; TCRdb keeps only in-frame clonotypes and omits some of them. The sample comprises about 150,000 clones, about 90% of which are singletons, and approximately 3.8% rests with the top ten. The sequenced sample was PBMCs or T cells enriched from blood (not recorded which). The source of this sequence is a woman aged 40 to 50 who had been exposed to COVID-19.

This CDR3 reads CASLDRVGGNQPQHF. The CDR3 nucleotides read TGTGCCAGTTTAGACAGGGTAGGTGGCAATCAGCCCCAGCATTTT. The rearrangement joins TRBV19 to TRBJ1-5; 7 nucleotides line up with TRBD1. Germline assignment: CDR1 LNHDA and CDR2 SQIVND (reference sequence). This CDR3 has 15 residues. Germline trimming cut 8 bases from V and 2 bases from J; bases unmatched to any gene: 9.